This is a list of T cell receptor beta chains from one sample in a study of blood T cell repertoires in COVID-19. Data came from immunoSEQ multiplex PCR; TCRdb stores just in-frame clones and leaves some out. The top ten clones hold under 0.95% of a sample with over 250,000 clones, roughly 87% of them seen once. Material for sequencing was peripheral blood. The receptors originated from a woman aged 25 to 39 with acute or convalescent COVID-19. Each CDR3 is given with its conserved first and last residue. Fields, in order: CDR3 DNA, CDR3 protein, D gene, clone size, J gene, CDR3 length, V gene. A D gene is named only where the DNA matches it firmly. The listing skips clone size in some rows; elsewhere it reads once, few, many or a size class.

CDR3 DNA: TGTGCCAGCAGCCCGGGACAGGGGGCTCGCCAGCCCCAGCATTTT
CDR3 protein: CASSPGQGARQPQHF
D gene: TRBD1
clone size: -
J gene: TRBJ1-5
CDR3 length: 15
V gene: TRBV11-2

CDR3 DNA: TGTGCCAGCAGCTCAGGACAGGGACAGGGGATTCTCCAAGAGACCCAGTACTTC
CDR3 protein: CASSSGQGQGILQETQYF
D gene: TRBD1
clone size: -
J gene: TRBJ2-5
CDR3 length: 18
V gene: TRBV7-6

CDR3 DNA: TGTGCCAGTAGAGTCGACACCTCGGCAGGTTATTCACCCCTCCACTTT
CDR3 protein: CASRVDTSAGYSPLHF
D gene: -
clone size: -
J gene: TRBJ1-6
CDR3 length: 16
V gene: TRBV19

CDR3 DNA: TGCAGTGCTAGTGACGCGACTAGCGGGAGGACAGATACGCAGTATTTT
CDR3 protein: CSASDATSGRTDTQYF
D gene: TRBD2
clone size: -
J gene: TRBJ2-3
CDR3 length: 16
V gene: TRBV20-1

CDR3 DNA: TGTGCCAGCAGAATACTAGCGGGAGGAGATACGCAGTATTTT
CDR3 protein: CASRILAGGDTQYF
D gene: TRBD2
clone size: few
J gene: TRBJ2-3
CDR3 length: 14
V gene: TRBV7-9

CDR3 DNA: TGTGCCAGCAGCGTAGCCGCCACGGCGGGAGAAAAACTGTTTTTT
CDR3 protein: CASSVAATAGEKLFF
D gene: -
clone size: -
J gene: TRBJ1-4
CDR3 length: 15
V gene: TRBV9

CDR3 DNA: TGTGCCAGCAGCCGTAGGACAGGCCCCTACTATGGCTACACCTTC
CDR3 protein: CASSRRTGPYYGYTF
D gene: TRBD1
clone size: -
J gene: TRBJ1-2
CDR3 length: 15
V gene: TRBV7-9

CDR3 DNA: TGTGCCAGCAGCTTAGTTATGGCGGGAGCATACAATGAGCAGTTCTTC
CDR3 protein: CASSLVMAGAYNEQFF
D gene: TRBD2
clone size: many
J gene: TRBJ2-1
CDR3 length: 16
V gene: TRBV7-9

CDR3 DNA: TGCGCCAGCAGCTTATTGGGACTCCAACTGGGTGAGCAGTTCTTC
CDR3 protein: CASSLLGLQLGEQFF
D gene: -
clone size: -
J gene: TRBJ2-1
CDR3 length: 15
V gene: TRBV5-1

CDR3 DNA: TGTGCCAGTACCTCCCCAGGGGGCGCATCTTATGGCTACACCTTC
CDR3 protein: CASTSPGGASYGYTF
D gene: TRBD1
clone size: -
J gene: TRBJ1-2
CDR3 length: 15
V gene: TRBV19

CDR3 DNA: TGTGCCAGTAGGCCGGGACTAGTAGAGACCCAGTACTTC
CDR3 protein: CASRPGLVETQYF
D gene: TRBD2
clone size: -
J gene: TRBJ2-5
CDR3 length: 13
V gene: TRBV19

CDR3 DNA: TGTGCCAGCAGTGAAGGTGACAGAAACTATGGCTACACCTTC
CDR3 protein: CASSEGDRNYGYTF
D gene: -
clone size: few
J gene: TRBJ1-2
CDR3 length: 14
V gene: TRBV6-1

CDR3 DNA: TGCGCCAGCAGCCAACCGGGACAGGGGTACAATGAGCAGTTCTTC
CDR3 protein: CASSQPGQGYNEQFF
D gene: TRBD1
clone size: -
J gene: TRBJ2-1
CDR3 length: 15
V gene: TRBV4-1

CDR3 DNA: TGTGCCAGCAGCTTAGGGCCGGGAGAAATGGACGAGCAGTACTTC
CDR3 protein: CASSLGPGEMDEQYF
D gene: -
clone size: once
J gene: TRBJ2-7
CDR3 length: 15
V gene: TRBV13

CDR3 DNA: TGTGCCACCAGCGTACCGGGACAGGGGCCTCAAGAGACCCAGTACTTC
CDR3 protein: CATSVPGQGPQETQYF
D gene: TRBD1
clone size: -
J gene: TRBJ2-5
CDR3 length: 16
V gene: TRBV15

CDR3 DNA: TGTGCCAGCAGCACGACAATGGTAGCGGGAGCGTCCTACAATGAGCAGTTCTTC
CDR3 protein: CASSTTMVAGASYNEQFF
D gene: TRBD2
clone size: -
J gene: TRBJ2-1
CDR3 length: 18
V gene: TRBV7-9

CDR3 DNA: TGTGCCAGCAGTTTAGGGGGGGCGCTAAGCAATCAGCCCCAGCATTTT
CDR3 protein: CASSLGGALSNQPQHF
D gene: -
clone size: -
J gene: TRBJ1-5
CDR3 length: 16
V gene: TRBV27

CDR3 DNA: TGTGCCAGCAGTTACCGGACAGGGCGAAGTAATTCACCCCTCCACTTT
CDR3 protein: CASSYRTGRSNSPLHF
D gene: TRBD1
clone size: -
J gene: TRBJ1-6
CDR3 length: 16
V gene: TRBV6-5

CDR3 DNA: TGTGCCTGGAGTAGGGGGCGGGAGGTCCAAGAGACCCAGTACTTC
CDR3 protein: CAWSRGREVQETQYF
D gene: -
clone size: -
J gene: TRBJ2-5
CDR3 length: 15
V gene: TRBV30

CDR3 DNA: TGTGCCAGCAGCCGCCGCCCGGGTATCCAAGAGACCCAGTACTTC
CDR3 protein: CASSRRPGIQETQYF
D gene: -
clone size: -
J gene: TRBJ2-5
CDR3 length: 15
V gene: TRBV6-5

CDR3 DNA: TGCGCCAGCAGCGGGGCCAACGGTCGCCTCCACTTT
CDR3 protein: CASSGANGRLHF
D gene: -
clone size: -
J gene: TRBJ1-6
CDR3 length: 12
V gene: TRBV5-1

CDR3 DNA: TGCGCCAGCAGCTTGTATCGGGAGGGCCCTCCTGAGCAGTTCTTC
CDR3 protein: CASSLYREGPPEQFF
D gene: TRBD2
clone size: -
J gene: TRBJ2-1
CDR3 length: 15
V gene: TRBV5-1

CDR3 DNA: TGTGCCATCAGTGGGACAGGACTCACCGGGGAGCTGTTTTTT
CDR3 protein: CAISGTGLTGELFF
D gene: TRBD1
clone size: -
J gene: TRBJ2-2
CDR3 length: 14
V gene: TRBV10-3

CDR3 DNA: TGTGCCAGCAGCCCCGGGACAGATACTTCCGGGGAGCTGTTTTTT
CDR3 protein: CASSPGTDTSGELFF
D gene: TRBD1
clone size: -
J gene: TRBJ2-2
CDR3 length: 15
V gene: TRBV3-1/TRBV3-2

CDR3 DNA: TGTGCCAGCAGCTTAGATTTGGGAATAGCGGGAATTCCCGGGGAGCTGTTTTTT
CDR3 protein: CASSLDLGIAGIPGELFF
D gene: TRBD2
clone size: -
J gene: TRBJ2-2
CDR3 length: 18
V gene: TRBV11-2

CDR3 DNA: TGTGCCAGCAGCTTACCAGGGGGCCTTTACGAGCAGTACTTC
CDR3 protein: CASSLPGGLYEQYF
D gene: TRBD1
clone size: -
J gene: TRBJ2-7
CDR3 length: 14
V gene: TRBV7-9

CDR3 DNA: TGTGCCAGCAGCCAGACTCTAAACACTGAAGCTTTCTTT
CDR3 protein: CASSQTLNTEAFF
D gene: -
clone size: -
J gene: TRBJ1-1
CDR3 length: 13
V gene: TRBV5-6

CDR3 DNA: TGTGCCAGCAGCAAGGGGGCGAGGACAGGGGACAATGAGCAGTTCTTC
CDR3 protein: CASSKGARTGDNEQFF
D gene: TRBD1
clone size: -
J gene: TRBJ2-1
CDR3 length: 16
V gene: TRBV7-9

CDR3 DNA: TGTGCCAGCGGCATACAGGGTACAGAGACCCAGTACTTC
CDR3 protein: CASGIQGTETQYF
D gene: -
clone size: -
J gene: TRBJ2-5
CDR3 length: 13
V gene: TRBV14

CDR3 DNA: TGTGCCAGCAGGTTGGGCTATGTCACTAATGAAAAACTGTTTTTT
CDR3 protein: CASRLGYVTNEKLFF
D gene: -
clone size: -
J gene: TRBJ1-4
CDR3 length: 15
V gene: TRBV5-8

CDR3 DNA: TGCAGTGCTAGTACCCGAGACAGGGTGCATTCACCCCTCCACTTT
CDR3 protein: CSASTRDRVHSPLHF
D gene: TRBD1
clone size: -
J gene: TRBJ1-6
CDR3 length: 15
V gene: TRBV20-1

CDR3 DNA: TGTGCCAGCAGCTTCTGGGAGTCGGGCACAGATACGCAGTATTTT
CDR3 protein: CASSFWESGTDTQYF
D gene: -
clone size: -
J gene: TRBJ2-3
CDR3 length: 15
V gene: TRBV5-5

CDR3 DNA: TGTGCCAGCAGTTTTGGACAGGGTAGAAGGGAGACCCAGTACTTC
CDR3 protein: CASSFGQGRRETQYF
D gene: TRBD1
clone size: -
J gene: TRBJ2-5
CDR3 length: 15
V gene: TRBV6-2/TRBV6-3

CDR3 DNA: TGCGCCAGCAGCCAACTTGTAGCGGCCACCAGCACAGATACGCAGTATTTT
CDR3 protein: CASSQLVAATSTDTQYF
D gene: -
clone size: -
J gene: TRBJ2-3
CDR3 length: 17
V gene: TRBV4-1

CDR3 DNA: TGTGCCAGCAGCCAGGCGGTAGCTAACAATGAGCAGTTCTTC
CDR3 protein: CASSQAVANNEQFF
D gene: -
clone size: -
J gene: TRBJ2-1
CDR3 length: 14
V gene: TRBV3-1/TRBV3-2

CDR3 DNA: TGCGCCAGCAGCCCCGGGGGGGGCAACACCATATATTTT
CDR3 protein: CASSPGGGNTIYF
D gene: -
clone size: -
J gene: TRBJ1-3
CDR3 length: 13
V gene: TRBV5-1

CDR3 DNA: TGTGCTAGCAGCTTAGCCTCAGGGAAGATGCAGTATTTT
CDR3 protein: CASSLASGKMQYF
D gene: -
clone size: -
J gene: TRBJ2-3
CDR3 length: 13
V gene: TRBV7-7

CDR3 DNA: TGTGCCAGTATTCCAGGACGGGGGAATAGCAATCAGCCCCAGCATTTT
CDR3 protein: CASIPGRGNSNQPQHF
D gene: -
clone size: -
J gene: TRBJ1-5
CDR3 length: 16
V gene: TRBV19

CDR3 DNA: TGTGCCAGCAGCCCCGGACAGGGGATTGTTAATTCACCCCTCCACTTT
CDR3 protein: CASSPGQGIVNSPLHF
D gene: TRBD1
clone size: -
J gene: TRBJ1-6
CDR3 length: 16
V gene: TRBV13

CDR3 DNA: TGTGCCAGCAGCTTCGGGACAGGCCAACGGGAAAAACTGTTTTTT
CDR3 protein: CASSFGTGQREKLFF
D gene: TRBD1
clone size: -
J gene: TRBJ1-4
CDR3 length: 15
V gene: TRBV5-4

CDR3 DNA: TGTGCCAGCAGCCCAATGTGGACAGTAAACACTGAAGCTTTCTTT
CDR3 protein: CASSPMWTVNTEAFF
D gene: -
clone size: once
J gene: TRBJ1-1
CDR3 length: 15
V gene: TRBV11-2

CDR3 DNA: TGTGCCATCAGTGAATGGCAGGGGGACACCGGGGAGCTGTTTTTT
CDR3 protein: CAISEWQGDTGELFF
D gene: TRBD1
clone size: -
J gene: TRBJ2-2
CDR3 length: 15
V gene: TRBV10-3

CDR3 DNA: TGTGCCAGCAGCCTGGGACTAGCGGGGCAAGAGACCCAGTACTTC
CDR3 protein: CASSLGLAGQETQYF
D gene: TRBD2
clone size: -
J gene: TRBJ2-5
CDR3 length: 15
V gene: TRBV3-1/TRBV3-2

CDR3 DNA: TGTGCCAGCAGCACTAGAACGGCGGCCTACGAGCAGTACTTC
CDR3 protein: CASSTRTAAYEQYF
D gene: -
clone size: -
J gene: TRBJ2-7
CDR3 length: 14
V gene: TRBV7-2

CDR3 DNA: TGTGCCAGCAGCTTAGCTCAGAACACTGAAGCTTTCTTT
CDR3 protein: CASSLAQNTEAFF
D gene: -
clone size: -
J gene: TRBJ1-1
CDR3 length: 13
V gene: TRBV7-2